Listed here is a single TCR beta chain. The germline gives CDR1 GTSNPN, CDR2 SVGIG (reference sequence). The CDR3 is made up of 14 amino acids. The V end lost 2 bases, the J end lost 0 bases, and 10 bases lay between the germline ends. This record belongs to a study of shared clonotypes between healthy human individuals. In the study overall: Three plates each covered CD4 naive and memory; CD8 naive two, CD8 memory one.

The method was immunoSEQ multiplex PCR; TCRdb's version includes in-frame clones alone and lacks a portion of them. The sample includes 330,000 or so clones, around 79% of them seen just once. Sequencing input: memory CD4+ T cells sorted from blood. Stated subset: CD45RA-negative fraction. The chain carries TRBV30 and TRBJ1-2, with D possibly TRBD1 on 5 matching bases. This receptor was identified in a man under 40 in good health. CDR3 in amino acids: CAWSKRTTNYGYTF. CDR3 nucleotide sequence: TGTGCCTGGAGTAAGCGGACAACTAACTATGGCTACACCTTC.